Below, 27 T cell receptor beta chains from the same sample are listed, as sequenced in a study of Ad26.COV2.S vaccination and SARS-CoV-2 variants. Profiling relied on immunoSEQ multiplex PCR, and the TCRdb table lists in-frame clones only, not all of them. There are around 350,000 clones in the sample; about 85% occur only once, and roughly 3.1% lies in the top ten. Treatment defined: 19 received Ad26.COV2.S at low or high dose, single or two shots; 5 received placebo; per-sample allocation not given. Specimens were obtained on day 63 following the first vaccine or placebo injection. Specimen: peripheral blood, collected in a trial of Ad26.COV2.S vaccine versus placebo. The receptor source for this set is a person aged 18-60 years who received the Ad26.COV2.S COVID-19 vaccine or a placebo.

The chain employs TRBV4-3 and TRBJ2-5, with D tentatively TRBD2 (6 bases). This CDR3 has 20 amino acids. Trimming removed 0 bases at V and 4 bases at J, with 27 bases between. CDR1 LGHNA and CDR2 YSLEER come from the germline V gene. The CDR3 DNA reads as TGCGCCAGCAGCCAAGATCCCCCGATGACTAGATCTACCGCGGGAGAGACCCAGTACTTC. Its translation: CASSQDPPMTRSTAGETQYF.

V and J are TRBV28 and TRBJ2-7; D possibly corresponds to TRBD1 (8 bases). Looked up from germline, CDR1 is MDHEN and CDR2 is SYDVKM. Deletions cut 3 bases from V and 4 bases from J, with 19 bases between. The CDR3 extends over 16 amino acids. The CDR3 loop reads CASSFPTGEGGYEQYF. CDR3 nucleotide sequence: TGTGCCAGCAGTTTCCCGACAGGGGAGGGAGGATACGAGCAGTACTTC.

Here the CDR3 reads CASSPVLAGDGGYTF. Written as DNA, the CDR3 is TGTGCCAGCAGCCCTGTTCTTGCAGGGGATGGCGGCTACACCTTC. This chain joins TRBV3-1 (or the pseudogene TRBV3-2) and TRBJ1-2; TRBD1 might be the D (6 bases). The germline V and J ends were trimmed by 4 bases and 8 bases, with 20 bases remaining between them. The germline gives CDR1 LGHDT, CDR2 YNNKEL (reference sequence). This CDR3 is 15 amino acids long.

This chain connects TRBV29-1 to TRBJ1-1; 8 nucleotides line up with TRBD1. Germline V lookup: CDR1 SQVTM, CDR2 ANQGSEA. The CDR3 is 13 amino acids. V dropped 6 bases and J dropped 5; count of bases not matched to a gene: 8. CDR3 nucleotide sequence: TGCAGCGTCGGGACAGGCGAAGGGACTGAAGCTTTCTTT. Encoded protein: CSVGTGEGTEAFF.

DNA for the CDR3: TGTGCCAGCAGCTTCTCCAGGGACCTAAACTATGGCTACACCTTC. Residues: CASSFSRDLNYGYTF. The gene calls are TRBV11-2 and TRBJ1-2; tentatively, D is TRBD1 (5 bases). V lost 3 bases, J lost 2 bases, and 13 bases lay in between. This CDR3 comprises 15 residues. Germline V lookup: CDR1 SGHAT, CDR2 FQNNGV. The full variable domain, its missing parts supplied by reference TRBV11-2 and TRBJ1-2, is EAGVAQSPRYKIIEKRQSVAFWCNPISGHATLYWYQQILGQGPKLLIQFQNNGVVDDSQLPKDRFSAERLKGVDSTLKIQPAKLEDSAVYLCASSFSRDLNYGYTFGSGTRLTVV.

This clone was detected only a few times. The V call is TRBV12-5, the J call TRBJ1-2, with 9 bases that match TRBD1. This CDR3 spans 13 amino acids. The V segment lost 4 bases and the J segment 4 bases; nucleotides outside the gene matches: 1. Germline V CDR1 and CDR2: LGHNT, FRNRAP. For the CDR3, the DNA is TGTGCTAGTGGTTGGGGACAGGGCTATGGCTACACCTTC. It yields the protein CASGWGQGYGYTF. The full variable domain, its missing parts supplied by reference TRBV12-5 and TRBJ1-2, is DARVTQTPRHKVTEMGQEVTMRCQPILGHNTVFWYRQTMMQGLELLAYFRNRAPLDDSGMPKDRFSAEMPDATLATLKIQPSEPRDSAVYFCASGWGQGYGYTFGSGTRLTVV.

V usage is TRBV6-5 and J usage is TRBJ1-2, with a weak D call TRBD1 (5 bases). Germline V gene data show CDR1 as MNHEY and CDR2 as SVGAGI. The CDR3 is made up of 14 amino acids. Trimming cost V 8 bases and J 1 base, with 14 bases left between them. The CDR3 is CASGPAGSNYGYTF. CDR3 sequence (DNA): TGTGCCAGCGGTCCGGCAGGGAGTAACTATGGCTACACCTTC.

V is TRBV18 and J is TRBJ2-7; D not certain. V was shortened by 2 bases and J by 0 bases, with 11 bases between the two germline ends. The CDR3 is made up of 15 amino acids. Germline V gene sequence: CDR1 KGHSH, CDR2 LQKENI. Here the CDR3 DNA reads TGTGCCAGCTCACCAAGGCAGATACACTCCTACGAGCAGTACTTC. As protein: CASSPRQIHSYEQYF.

The chain carries TRBV4-3 and TRBJ1-3; D not certain. CDR3 length equals 14 residues. The V and J ends lost 1 base and 2 bases respectively, with 6 bases between them. Germline CDR1 reads LGHNA; CDR2 reads YSLEER. As DNA, the CDR3 is TGCGCCAGCAGCCAAGGCGGGACTGGAAACACCATATATTTT. Translated, it gives CASSQGGTGNTIYF.

The rearrangement joins TRBV5-1 to TRBJ2-6; D gene uncertain. Per the germline V gene, CDR1 is SGHRS and CDR2 is YFSETQ. V lost 3 bases to trimming and J lost 2 bases, with 9 bases between them. The CDR3 contains 15 residues. This chain's CDR3 is CASSSGNTGANVLTF. In DNA, the CDR3 is TGCGCCAGCAGCTCTGGGAATACTGGGGCCAACGTCCTGACTTTC.

This clone was seen a handful of times. V is TRBV5-1 and J is TRBJ2-5, with 9 bases aligning to TRBD2. CDR3 length: 15 amino acids. Trimming cost V 0 bases and J 3 bases; bases outside gene matches: 3. Germline V gives CDR1 SGHRS, CDR2 YFSETQ. CDR3 in DNA: TGCGCCAGCAGCTTGGGGGCTAGCGGGGAAGAGACCCAGTACTTC. Protein product: CASSLGASGEETQYF.

V and J are TRBV4-1 and TRBJ1-5; unclear D gene. Trimming left V 1 base short and J 1 base short, with 11 bases between. Germline CDR1 reads MGHRA; CDR2 reads YSYEKL. This CDR3 region has 16 residues. Here the CDR3 DNA reads TGCGCCAGCAGCCAAGTCGTTCCTTCGAGCAATCAGCCCCAGCATTTT. The encoded protein is CASSQVVPSSNQPQHF.

This clone appeared a single time. This sequence joins TRBV9 and TRBJ2-1; TRBD1 agrees at 8 bases. The germline gives CDR1 SGDLS, CDR2 YYNGEE. The trim removed 2 bases at V and 7 bases at J, leaving 8 bases unmatched. The CDR3 covers 15 residues. The CDR3 DNA follows: TGTGCCAGCAGCGTTACGGGACAGGTGGGTAATGAGCAGTTCTTC. Translation gives CASSVTGQVGNEQFF.

This chain connects TRBV4-1 to TRBJ2-1; TRBD1 aligns across 8 bases. CDR1 and CDR2 from the germline V gene are MGHRA and YSYEKL. Unmatched junction bases numbered 18, after V lost 6 bases and J lost 8 bases. This CDR3 has 17 residues. The CDR3 DNA is TGCGCCAGCAGATCTCCCCGGGGACAGGACCCTAGCGATGAGCAGTTCTTC. Translation: CASRSPRGQDPSDEQFF.

The V call is TRBV28, the J call TRBJ2-1, with a weak D call TRBD1 (5 bases). From germline, CDR1 is MDHEN and CDR2 SYDVKM. The V gene lost 2 bases and the J gene lost 9 bases, with 8 bases spanning the gap. The CDR3 is 12 residues long. CDR3 in DNA: TGTGCCAGCAGTTTAAGGGGTGGTGAGCAGTTCTTC. This gives the protein CASSLRGGEQFF.

Points on this clone: Germline and junction disagree at one end, which may indicate a read error. At the DNA level, this CDR3 is encoded by other sequences in the same sample as well. The V call is TRBV6-6, the J call TRBJ2-7; the match to TRBD1 covers 9 bases. Germline loops: CDR1 MNHNY, CDR2 SVGAGI (reference sequence). CDR3 size: 14 residues. This CDR3 reads CASSSGQGRHEQYF. The CDR3 DNA sequence: TGCGCCAGCAGCTCAGGACAGGGGAGGCACGAGCAGTACTTC.

This clone occurred a few times. The V and J genes are TRBV4-1 and TRBJ2-2, with D unresolved. Trimming left V 5 bases short and J 8 bases short, with 15 bases between. Germline values: CDR1 MGHRA, CDR2 YSYEKL. This CDR3 is built from 14 residues. In DNA, the CDR3 is TGCGCCAGCAGCTCGCCTATACCTGGGGGGGAGCTGTTTTTT. This gives the protein CASSSPIPGGELFF.

V usage is TRBV27 and J usage is TRBJ2-3; 12 positions agree with TRBD2. The CDR3 is made up of 16 amino acids. After removal of 2 bases from V and 4 bases from J, the junction contained 4 bases not matched to a gene. Germline CDR1 reads MNHEY; CDR2 reads SMNVEV (reference sequence). CDR3 sequence: CASSLPPSGRADTQYF. The CDR3 nucleotides are TGTGCCAGCAGTTTACCCCCTAGCGGGAGGGCAGATACGCAGTATTTT.

The chain is built from TRBV21-1 and TRBJ2-3. TRBV21-1 is marked as a pseudogene. The CDR3 is made up of 11 amino acids. The CDR3 DNA reads as TGTGCCCCAGAAGGGGGGGATACGCAGTATTTT. This translates into CAPEGGDTQYF.

This clone has more than one count but fewer than ten. The chain combines TRBV9 with TRBJ2-7; 7 nucleotides line up with TRBD2. Germline V gene sequence: CDR1 SGDLS, CDR2 YYNGEE. The CDR3 consists of 15 residues. V lost 4 bases and J lost 1; bases outside the gene matches: 8. CDR3 nucleotides: TGTGCCAGCAGCCCCACCGGGGGGACTTCCTACGAGCAGTACTTC. Its protein is CASSPTGGTSYEQYF.

The rearrangement uses TRBV7-9 and TRBJ2-2; tentatively, D is TRBD2 (5 bases). Germline CDR1 reads SEHNR; CDR2 reads FQNEAQ (reference sequence). Trimming shortened V by 3 bases and J by 8 bases, and 7 bases separated the two germline ends. The CDR3 runs 12 residues. The CDR3 nucleotides read TGTGCCAGCAGCTTCGGGAAAGGGGAGCTGTTTTTT. This gives the protein CASSFGKGELFF.

Written as DNA, the CDR3 is TGTGCCAGCAGCAAAGGGGGGGGCACTGAAGCTTTCTTT. Translated: CASSKGGGTEAFF. The V gene is TRBV21-1, the J gene TRBJ1-1. TRBV21-1 constitutes a pseudogene. The CDR3 is made up of 13 amino acids.

This chain joins TRBV4-3 and TRBJ2-5; D possibly matches TRBD1 or TRBD2 (5 bases each). Per germline, CDR1 LGHNA and CDR2 YSLEER. The CDR3 runs to 15 residues. Trimming shortened V by 3 bases and J by 2 bases, and 13 bases separated the two germline ends. The DNA for the CDR3 is TGCGCCAGCAGCCAGACTACGGGGCCTCAAGAGACCCAGTACTTC. Its translation is CASSQTTGPQETQYF.

This clone was seen only once. The sample carries other DNA sequences with the same CDR3. The genes are TRBV30 and TRBJ2-7, with D hard to call. The CDR3 is made up of 12 amino acids. V gave up 3 bases and J gave up 1 base, with 7 bases separating them. Germline loops: CDR1 GTSNPN, CDR2 SVGIG (reference sequence). CDR3 amino acids: CAWSPRSYEQYF. CDR3 coding DNA: TGTGCCTGGAGCCCCAGGTCCTACGAGCAGTACTTC.

The chain couples TRBV9 to TRBJ1-1, with 9 bases aligning to TRBD1. V was clipped by 0 bases and J by 4 bases; unmatched bases: 10. This CDR3 spans 17 amino acids. In germline, CDR1 is SGDLS, CDR2 YYNGEE. Written as DNA, the CDR3 is TGTGCCAGCAGCGTAGGCCCTGCCGGGACAGGGCCCACTGAAGCTTTCTTT. Its translation: CASSVGPAGTGPTEAFF.

This rearrangement joins TRBV7-6 to TRBJ2-3; either TRBD1 or TRBD2 may supply D (8 bases each). Trimming stripped 11 bases from V and 3 bases from J, with 21 bases between. The germline V gene encodes CDR1 SGHVS and CDR2 FNYEAQ. The CDR3 length is 15 residues. The CDR3 DNA sequence: TGTGCCGACGGGACAGGCGGGAGGCTAACAGATACGCAGTATTTT. This translates into CADGTGGRLTDTQYF.

This clone occurred once. CDR3: CAWTVGATGEPLHF. The CDR3 DNA reads as TGTGCCTGGACGGTGGGTGCGACGGGGGAACCCCTCCACTTT. The chain combines TRBV30 with TRBJ1-6; tentatively, D is TRBD1 (5 bases). This CDR3 is 14 amino acids long. The germline V and J ends were trimmed by 4 bases and 12 bases, with 19 bases remaining between them. The germline V gene encodes CDR1 GTSNPN and CDR2 SVGIG (reference sequence).